This TCR beta chain is from a study of blood T cell repertoires in COVID-19. For the study at large: Acute and convalescent COVID-19 samples came from the United States, Italy and Spain. Nucleic acid was either cDNA or gDNA, and it came from T cells, B-cell-depleted T cells, or PBMCs.

Original handling: Nucleated cell number was recorded as an estimate derived from reference gene primer amplification. Clones were read by immunoSEQ multiplex PCR, and TCRdb kept only the in-frame ones, dropping some. The D gene and trimming were derived from the DNA, and the V and J assignments and clone size from that table. This repertoire shows about 76,000 clones, around 87% found once; its top ten account for roughly 28%. V shed 2 bases and J shed 2 bases, with 12 bases lying between them. The CDR3 runs to 15 residues. Germline values: CDR1 MDHEN, CDR2 SYDVKM. Sequencing was carried out using peripheral blood. The sequence came from a woman over 75 with active or convalescent COVID-19. V gene TRBV28 combines with J gene TRBJ1-2; perhaps TRBD1 as D (5 bases). CDR3 in DNA: TGTGCCAGCAGTTTACTGGACATGATCAACTATGGCTACACCTTC. Translated: CASSLLDMINYGYTF.